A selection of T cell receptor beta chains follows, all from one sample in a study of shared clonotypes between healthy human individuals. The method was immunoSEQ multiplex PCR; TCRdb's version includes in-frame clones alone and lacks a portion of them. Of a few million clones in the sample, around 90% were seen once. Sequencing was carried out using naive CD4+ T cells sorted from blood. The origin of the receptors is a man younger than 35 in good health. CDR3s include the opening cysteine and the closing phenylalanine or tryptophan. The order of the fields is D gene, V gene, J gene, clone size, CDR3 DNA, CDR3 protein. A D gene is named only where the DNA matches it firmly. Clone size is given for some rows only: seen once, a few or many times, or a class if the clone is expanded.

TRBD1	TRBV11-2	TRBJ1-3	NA	TGTGCCAGCGGGGGGGACAGGGCAGGAAACACCATATATTTT	CASGGDRAGNTIYF
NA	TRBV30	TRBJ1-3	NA	TGTGCCTGGAGTGTACACGGCGTACTTGGAAACACCATATATTTT	CAWSVHGVLGNTIYF
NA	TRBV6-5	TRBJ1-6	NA	TGTGCCAGCAGTGAGAGGATAGGGTTTTCACCCCTCCACTTT	CASSERIGFSPLHF
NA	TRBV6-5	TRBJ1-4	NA	TGTGCCAGCAAGGGGTTGGGGGGCACTAATGAAAAACTGTTTTTT	CASKGLGGTNEKLFF
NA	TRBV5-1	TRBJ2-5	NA	TGCGCCAGCAGCTGGAAGGGGACCCAAGAGACCCAGTACTTC	CASSWKGTQETQYF
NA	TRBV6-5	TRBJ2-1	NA	TGTGCCAGCAGTTCCCCCGGACAGTTCTCCTACAATGAGCAGTTCTTC	CASSSPGQFSYNEQFF
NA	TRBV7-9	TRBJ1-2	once	TGTGCCAGCAGCTCGCGACAGAGTGCTAACTATGGCTACACCTTC	CASSSRQSANYGYTF
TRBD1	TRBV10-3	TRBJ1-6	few	TGTGCCATCAGGGGGACAGGGGATTCACCCCTCCACTTT	CAIRGTGDSPLHF
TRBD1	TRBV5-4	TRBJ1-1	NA	TGTGCCAGCAGCCCCGGACAGGGGAAGAACACTGAAGCTTTCTTT	CASSPGQGKNTEAFF
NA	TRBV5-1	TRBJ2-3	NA	TGCGCCAGCAGCTTGGGTTCAGCGAGTCCAGATACGCAGTATTTT	CASSLGSASPDTQYF
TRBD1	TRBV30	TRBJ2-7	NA	TGTGCCTGGAGTGTATATTGGGGACAGGGGGCCTCGAGCTACGAGCAGTACTTC	CAWSVYWGQGASSYEQYF
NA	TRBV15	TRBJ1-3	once	TGTGCCACCAGCAGAGATCTGGGGGCGTCTGGAAACACCATATATTTT	CATSRDLGASGNTIYF
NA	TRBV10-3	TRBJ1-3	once	TGTGCCATCAGTGAGGGTCAGCCGGACTCTGGAAACACCATATATTTT	CAISEGQPDSGNTIYF
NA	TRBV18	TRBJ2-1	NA	TGTGCCAGCTCACCAGGCCAGTTCCGCTACAATGAGCAGTTCTTC	CASSPGQFRYNEQFF
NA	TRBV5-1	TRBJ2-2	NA	TGCGCCAGCAGCTTGGGGCGGCAGGGACCTAACACCGGGGAGCTGTTTTTT	CASSLGRQGPNTGELFF
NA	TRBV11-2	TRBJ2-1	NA	TGTGCCAGCAGCTTAGATTTGGAAGGTCGCCACAATGAGCAGTTCTTC	CASSLDLEGRHNEQFF
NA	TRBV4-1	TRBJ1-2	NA	TGCGCCAGCAGCCAAGTGTACAACAGGAGGGAAGATTATGGCTACACCTTC	CASSQVYNRREDYGYTF